This T cell receptor beta chain was identified during a study of OX40 agonist ivuxolimab in advanced cancers. Study-wide background: One hepatocellular carcinoma and a couple of cutaneous melanoma patients partially responded. Study-level findings and limits: CD8+ T cells (on average) carried more expanded clones than CD4+ T cells.

Clones were read by immunoSEQ multiplex PCR, and TCRdb kept only the in-frame ones, dropping some. The profile shows approximately 70,000 clones, about 81% of them singletons. The CDR3 length is 13 residues. Looked up from germline, CDR1 is MGHRA and CDR2 is YSYEKL. Trimming cost V 2 bases and J 5 bases, with 9 bases left between them. A word on this clone: Its antigen is currently unknown.

This chain uses TRBV4-1 with TRBJ2-5; unclear D gene. The receptor's source is an adult with an advanced solid tumor such as melanoma, head and neck, liver or kidney cancer. The starting material was CD4+ or CD8+ T cells sorted from blood, obtained in a trial of the OX40 agonist ivuxolimab. The CDR3 nucleotides are TGCGCCAGCAGCCAAACGAATTGGGAGACCCAGTACTTC. The encoded protein is CASSQTNWETQYF.